These 8 T cell receptor beta chains originate from one sample sequenced in a study of blood T cell repertoires in COVID-19. Sequencing was performed with immunoSEQ multiplex PCR; in TCRdb, only in-frame clones are kept and a portion is missing. The sample contains around 90,000 clones, 80% of which appear only once. Sequencing input: peripheral blood. The origin of the receptors is a human donor in a cohort sampled during active COVID-19.

The sample holds a few counts of this clone. The CDR3 region has the DNA TGTGCCAGCAGTGTGAGGATGAACACTGAAGCTTTCTTT. This encodes CASSVRMNTEAFF. This chain connects TRBV2 to TRBJ1-1, with D uncertain. Germline V gives CDR1 SNHLY, CDR2 FYNNEI. Between the trimmed V and J ends, which lost 4 bases and 0 bases, there was a span of 6 bases. The CDR3 consists of 13 residues.

The gene calls are TRBV6-5 and TRBJ1-2; a weak D match, TRBD1 (5 bases). With 7 bases removed from V and 0 bases from J, the gap between germline ends came to 15 bases. CDR3 length equals 15 residues. Germline values: CDR1 MNHEY, CDR2 SVGAGI. This CDR3 is CASTGTRRANYGYTF. DNA for the CDR3: TGTGCCAGCACCGGGACGAGGAGGGCTAACTATGGCTACACCTTC.

V usage is TRBV27 and J usage is TRBJ2-7; no clear D gene. CDR1 and CDR2 from the germline V gene are MNHEY and SMNVEV (reference sequence). CDR3 length equals 16 residues. Trimming stripped 0 bases from V and 2 bases from J, with 14 bases between. CDR3 sequence: CASSLSPFASAYEQYF. The CDR3 bases are TGTGCCAGCAGTTTATCCCCGTTCGCGAGCGCCTACGAGCAGTACTTC.

The chain carries TRBV9 and TRBJ2-7, with TRBD2 matching over 12 bases. Germline CDR1 reads SGDLS; CDR2 reads YYNGEE. The V and J ends lost 4 bases and 2 bases, in that order; junction bases with no gene match: 13. CDR3 size: 18 residues. CDR3 protein: CASSPDQLLAGGTYEQYF. Here the CDR3 DNA reads TGTGCCAGCAGCCCCGACCAGCTACTAGCGGGAGGTACCTACGAGCAGTACTTC.

CDR3 bases: TGTGCCAGTAGTCCTAGACAGGGGAGGCTTCAAGAGACCCAGTACTTC. Its protein product is CASSPRQGRLQETQYF. The chain is built from TRBV19 and TRBJ2-5; 8 positions match TRBD1. Germline CDR1 reads LNHDA; CDR2 reads SQIVND (reference sequence). Losses at the gene ends were 5 bases for V and 2 bases for J; bases not matched to a gene: 10. This CDR3 has 16 residues.

The J gene is TRBJ2-3, the V gene TRBV21-1; the D call in the table, TRBD2, was not verified against the DNA. TRBV21-1 is designated a pseudogene. The length of the CDR3 is 17 residues. In nucleotides, the CDR3 is TGTGCCAGCGAATCCAAGACTAGCGCAAGTAGCACAGATACGCAGTATTTT. Its protein product is CASESKTSASSTDTQYF.

J is TRBJ2-3 and V is TRBV7-9; 9 bases agree with TRBD2. The CDR3 sequence is 16 residues long. Trimming cost V 3 bases and J 2 bases; bases outside gene matches: 6. Germline CDR1 SEHNR, CDR2 FQNEAQ (reference sequence). The CDR3 here is CASSFQTSGFTDTQYF. The CDR3 DNA reads TGTGCCAGCAGCTTCCAGACTAGCGGATTCACAGATACGCAGTATTTT.

V is TRBV29-1 and J is TRBJ1-2; possibly TRBD1 for D (5 bases). V lost 1 base to trimming and J lost 8 bases, with 8 bases between them. This CDR3 contains 11 residues. From germline, CDR1 is SQVTM and CDR2 ANQGSEA. This CDR3 is CSVEGTTGYTF. The CDR3 DNA sequence: TGCAGCGTTGAAGGGACAACCGGCTACACCTTC.